Below are 25 T cell receptor beta chains sequenced from a single sample in a study of blood T cell repertoires in COVID-19. Produced via immunoSEQ multiplex PCR; TCRdb's table is partial and in-frame only. The sample has 75,000 to 100,000 clones; roughly 80% are singletons. Specimen: peripheral blood. The receptor source for this set is a woman older than 75 with acute or convalescent COVID-19.

The rearrangement joins TRBV7-7 to TRBJ1-4, with a weak D call TRBD1 (5 bases). This CDR3 has 15 amino acids. V lost 1 base and J lost 5, with 11 bases in between. The germline V gene encodes CDR1 SSHAT and CDR2 FNYEAQ (reference sequence). The DNA of the CDR3 is TGTGCCAGCAGCTTAGGGGCAGGGATAAATGAAAAACTGTTTTTT. Protein product: CASSLGAGINEKLFF.

This clone came up a few times. The chain carries TRBV6-2 or TRBV6-3 and TRBJ1-2, with TRBD1 as a possible D gene (6 bases). This CDR3 has 15 residues. CDR1 is MNHEY and CDR2 is SVGEGT in the germline V gene. V was shortened by 0 bases and J by 6 bases, with 14 bases between the two germline ends. Here the CDR3 reads CASSYSNSRGNGYTF. The CDR3 nucleotides are TGTGCCAGCAGTTACTCGAATTCCAGGGGCAATGGCTACACCTTC.

The J gene is TRBJ1-4, the V gene TRBV2; D is unresolved. Germline V CDR1 and CDR2: SNHLY, FYNNEI. Trimming took 6 bases from V and 0 from J, leaving 5 bases between them. The CDR3 has 13 amino acids. The CDR3 DNA is TGTGCCAGCAGATACTCAACTAATGAAAAACTGTTTTTT. Protein sequence: CASRYSTNEKLFF. The complete variable domain, with remaining parts taken from reference TRBV2 and TRBJ1-4, reads EPEVTQTPSHQVTQMGQEVILRCVPISNHLYFYWYRQILGQKVEFLVSFYNNEISEKSEIFDDQFSVERPDGSNFTLKIRSTKLEDSAMYFCASRYSTNEKLFFGSGTQLSVL.

In this sample, this clone turned up a few times. This chain joins TRBV4-1 and TRBJ1-4, with a possible D match to TRBD1 (6 bases). The ends were cut back, 3 bases at V and 2 bases at J, with 10 bases in the middle. Germline V gives CDR1 MGHRA, CDR2 YSYEKL. This CDR3 region has 15 residues. CDR3 region: CASSQATGTNEKLFF. The CDR3 nucleotides read TGCGCCAGCAGCCAGGCAACAGGGACTAATGAAAAACTGTTTTTT.

The V call is TRBV19, the J call TRBJ1-2, with TRBD1 matching over 7 bases. The V segment lost 7 bases and the J segment 4 bases; nucleotides outside the gene matches: 12. The germline V gene has CDR1 LNHDA and CDR2 SQIVND (reference sequence). The CDR3 is made up of 15 amino acids. The DNA of the CDR3 is TGTGCCAGTAATTCCGGGACAGCACTTTTCTATGGCTACACCTTC. Encoded protein: CASNSGTALFYGYTF.

The DNA of the CDR3 is TGTGCCAGCAGGGGGACTAGCGGGGGGCCCACAGATACGCAGTATTTT. This gives the protein CASRGTSGGPTDTQYF. The J gene is TRBJ2-3, the V gene TRBV2, with 15 bases identical to TRBD2. The trim removed 6 bases at V and 2 bases at J, leaving 3 bases unmatched. The CDR3 runs to 16 residues. CDR1 is SNHLY, CDR2 FYNNEI, per germline.

J is TRBJ2-4 and V is TRBV28, with D perhaps matching TRBD1 (5 bases). The CDR3 totals 15 residues. From germline, CDR1 is MDHEN and CDR2 SYDVKM. The V end lost 5 bases, the J end lost 0 bases, and 11 bases lay between the germline ends. CDR3 sequence reads: CASSLEQVAKNIQYF. CDR3 DNA sequence: TGTGCCAGCAGTCTGGAACAGGTAGCCAAAAACATTCAGTACTTC.

This clone was seen a few times. This chain joins TRBV5-1 and TRBJ2-1; TRBD1 agrees at 9 bases. Germline CDR1 and CDR2: SGHRS and YFSETQ. The CDR3 spans 14 residues. V gave up 5 bases and J gave up 7 bases; unmatched junction bases: 7. The DNA of the CDR3 is TGCGCCAGCAGGGCGGGACAGGGCACAAATGAGCAGTTCTTC. Its translation is CASRAGQGTNEQFF.

This rearrangement joins TRBV7-8 to TRBJ2-2; 9 nucleotides line up with TRBD1. Germline loops: CDR1 SGHVS, CDR2 FQNEAQ. V lost 6 bases, J lost 0 bases, and 8 bases stayed unmatched. The CDR3 loop spans 17 amino acids. This CDR3 is CASRDRGGAANTGELFF. In nucleotides, the CDR3 is TGTGCCAGCAGGGACAGGGGCGGGGCTGCGAACACCGGGGAGCTGTTTTTT.

The gene calls are TRBV28 and TRBJ1-3, with D perhaps TRBD1 (5 bases). V lost 7 bases, J lost 0 bases, and 13 bases lay in between. Germline CDR1 and CDR2: MDHEN and SYDVKM. The CDR3 consists of 15 residues. DNA of the CDR3: TGTGCCAGCAAGGAAGGGGCAGACTCTGGAAACACCATATATTTT. It yields the protein CASKEGADSGNTIYF.

The chain is built from TRBV7-2 and TRBJ1-1; D gene uncertain. The CDR3 consists of 12 residues. V gave up 1 base and J gave up 11 bases, with 11 bases separating them. Germline CDR1 and CDR2: SGHTA and FQGNSA. CDR3 loop: CASSLDAGNAFF. CDR3 nucleotide sequence: TGTGCCAGCAGCTTAGATGCGGGAAATGCTTTCTTT.

V is TRBV28 and J is TRBJ2-1; D remains unclear. Germline-derived CDR1 and CDR2 are MDHEN and SYDVKM. The CDR3 extends over 11 amino acids. Trimming removed 10 bases at V and 8 bases at J, with 12 bases between. In DNA form, the CDR3 reads TGTGCCACCACCGGGTTCCATGAGCAGTTCTTC. Encoded protein: CATTGFHEQFF.

The sample holds one count of this clone. This chain links TRBV5-1 with TRBJ1-2; no definite D call. This CDR3 comprises 16 residues. Germline loops: CDR1 SGHRS, CDR2 YFSETQ. The germline V and J ends were trimmed by 1 base and 3 bases, with 16 bases remaining between them. CDR3 in amino acids: CASSLSFGESYYGYTF. The CDR3 nucleotides are TGCGCCAGCAGCTTGTCGTTCGGGGAGTCGTACTATGGCTACACCTTC. The complete variable domain, with remaining parts taken from reference TRBV5-1 and TRBJ1-2, reads KAGVTQTPRYLIKTRGQQVTLSCSPISGHRSVSWYQQTPGQGLQFLFEYFSETQRNKGNFPGRFSGRQFSNSRSEMNVSTLELGDSALYLCASSLSFGESYYGYTFGSGTRLTVV.

The genes are TRBV5-1 and TRBJ2-1; TRBD2 matches at 7 bases. The CDR3 totals 17 residues. The germline CDR1 and CDR2 sequences are SGHRS and YFSETQ. Trimming took 4 bases from V and 1 from J; bases not matched to a gene: 11. The CDR3 spells CASSPAGALRSYNEQFF. In DNA form, the CDR3 reads TGCGCCAGCAGCCCGGCGGGAGCCCTTAGGTCCTACAATGAGCAGTTCTTC.

The chain joins TRBV5-4 to TRBJ2-1, with 7 bases fitting TRBD1. The CDR3 covers 12 residues. CDR1 is SGHNT and CDR2 is YYREEE in the germline V gene (reference sequence). V shed 4 bases and J 7 bases; nucleotides not matched to a gene: 2. As DNA, the CDR3 is TGTGCCAGCAGCGGACAGGTTAATGAGCAGTTCTTC. It translates to CASSGQVNEQFF. Full variable domain (missing parts from reference TRBV5-4 and TRBJ2-1): ETGVTQSPTHLIKTRGQQVTLRCSSQSGHNTVSWYQQALGQGPQFIFQYYREEENGRGNFPPRFSGLQFPNYSSELNVNALELDDSALYLCASSGQVNEQFFGPGTRLTVL.

V usage is TRBV5-1 and J usage is TRBJ2-3; 11 nucleotides match TRBD1. The germline V gene encodes CDR1 SGHRS and CDR2 YFSETQ. The CDR3 sequence is 17 residues long. V gave up 0 bases and J gave up 1 base; unmatched junction bases: 4. The CDR3 sequence is CASSLAGQGAGTDTQYF. In nucleotides, the CDR3 is TGCGCCAGCAGCTTGGCCGGACAGGGGGCAGGCACAGATACGCAGTATTTT.

This clone was recorded a few times. V gene TRBV6-2 or TRBV6-3 combines with J gene TRBJ1-1; 7 bases fit TRBD1. Germline loops: CDR1 MNHEY, CDR2 SVGEGT. The CDR3 is 14 residues long. Trimming cost V 0 bases and J 6 bases; bases outside gene matches: 4. The CDR3 sequence is CASSYSNQGAEAFF. Written as DNA, the CDR3 is TGTGCCAGCAGTTACTCGAACCAGGGGGCTGAAGCTTTCTTT.

This chain joins TRBV5-5 and TRBJ1-4; D not certain. CDR3 length: 19 amino acids. V lost 1 base to trimming and J lost 4 bases, with 23 bases between them. CDR1 SGHKS and CDR2 YYEKEE come from the germline V gene (reference sequence). The CDR3: CASSLSVRSGRSDNEKLFF. CDR3 nucleotide sequence: TGTGCCAGCAGCTTGTCCGTGAGGAGCGGACGGAGTGATAATGAAAAACTGTTTTTT. Variable domain in full (rest from reference TRBV5-5 and TRBJ1-4): DAGVTQSPTHLIKTRGQQVTLRCSPISGHKSVSWYQQVLGQGPQFIFQYYEKEERGRGNFPDRFSARQFPNYSSELNVNALLLGDSALYLCASSLSVRSGRSDNEKLFFGSGTQLSVL.

The chain joins TRBV29-1 to TRBJ2-5; tentatively, D is TRBD2 (7 bases). Trimming pared 4 bases from V and 7 bases from J, leaving 25 bases between. The CDR3 consists of 16 residues. The germline gives CDR1 SQVTM, CDR2 ANQGSEA. The CDR3 DNA is TGCAGCGTTGCCCCCAAGGGGGGGGGCCCCCGGGGGACCCAGTACTTC. This translates into CSVAPKGGGPRGTQYF.

The genes are TRBV15 and TRBJ1-5; 7 bases agree with TRBD1. Trimming cost V 11 bases and J 6 bases; bases outside gene matches: 13. Germline V gene sequence: CDR1 LNHNV, CDR2 YYDKDF (reference sequence). The CDR3 runs 14 residues. The CDR3 region is CAPYQSQGPQPQHF. CDR3 DNA sequence: TGTGCCCCCTACCAGTCACAGGGGCCTCAGCCCCAGCATTTT.

The chain employs TRBV5-1 and TRBJ1-3, with 8 bases that match TRBD1. From germline, CDR1 is SGHRS and CDR2 YFSETQ. This CDR3 has 16 residues. V shed 0 bases and J 0 bases; nucleotides not matched to a gene: 2. CDR3 nucleotides: TGCGCCAGCAGCTTGGGGGACAGGAGCTCTGGAAACACCATATATTTT. Its protein product is CASSLGDRSSGNTIYF.

V is TRBV2 and J is TRBJ1-2; unclear D gene. V was pared by 3 bases and J by 2 bases, with 7 bases between. CDR3 length equals 13 residues. Germline V gene data show CDR1 as SNHLY and CDR2 as FYNNEI. The CDR3 loop is CASSDGENYGYTF. The CDR3, as DNA: TGTGCCAGCAGTGATGGGGAGAACTATGGCTACACCTTC.

V is TRBV6-6 and J is TRBJ2-7, with D perhaps matching TRBD1 (5 bases). V lost 6 bases to trimming and J lost 5 bases, with 17 bases between them. CDR1 and CDR2 from the germline V gene are MNHNY and SVGAGI (reference sequence). The CDR3 contains 14 residues. The CDR3 protein is CASSWGQGAHEQYF. CDR3 nucleotide sequence: TGTGCCAGCAGCTGGGGCCAAGGGGCGCACGAGCAGTACTTC.

The rearrangement links TRBV6-2 or TRBV6-3 to TRBJ1-5; D is unresolved. Germline assignment: CDR1 MNHEY and CDR2 SVGEGT. The CDR3 is 15 residues long. V lost 6 bases, J lost 3 bases, and 15 bases lay in between. As DNA, the CDR3 is TGTGCCAGCAGCCAGCACCCGAATTTCAATCAGCCCCAGCATTTT. Its translation is CASSQHPNFNQPQHF.

The chain employs TRBV4-1 and TRBJ2-2; D is unclear. The V end lost 4 bases, the J end lost 8 bases, and 11 bases lay between the germline ends. Germline V gene lookup returns CDR1 MGHRA and CDR2 YSYEKL. The CDR3 extends over 13 amino acids. The CDR3 loop reads CASSPRTRGELFF. CDR3 DNA sequence: TGCGCCAGCAGCCCGAGAACCCGGGGGGAGCTGTTTTTT.